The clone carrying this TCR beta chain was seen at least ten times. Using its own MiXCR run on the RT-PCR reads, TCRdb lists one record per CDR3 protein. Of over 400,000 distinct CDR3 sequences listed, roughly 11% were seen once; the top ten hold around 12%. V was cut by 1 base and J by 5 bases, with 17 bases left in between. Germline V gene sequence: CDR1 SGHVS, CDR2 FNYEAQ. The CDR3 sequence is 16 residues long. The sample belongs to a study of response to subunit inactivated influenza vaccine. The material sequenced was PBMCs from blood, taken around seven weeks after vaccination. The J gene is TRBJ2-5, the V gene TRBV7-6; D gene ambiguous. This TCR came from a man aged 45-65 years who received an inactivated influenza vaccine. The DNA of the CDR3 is TGTGCCAGCAGCTTAGGGGGTGGGTCCGGGCGTGAGACCCAGTACTTC. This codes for CASSLGGGSGRETQYF.